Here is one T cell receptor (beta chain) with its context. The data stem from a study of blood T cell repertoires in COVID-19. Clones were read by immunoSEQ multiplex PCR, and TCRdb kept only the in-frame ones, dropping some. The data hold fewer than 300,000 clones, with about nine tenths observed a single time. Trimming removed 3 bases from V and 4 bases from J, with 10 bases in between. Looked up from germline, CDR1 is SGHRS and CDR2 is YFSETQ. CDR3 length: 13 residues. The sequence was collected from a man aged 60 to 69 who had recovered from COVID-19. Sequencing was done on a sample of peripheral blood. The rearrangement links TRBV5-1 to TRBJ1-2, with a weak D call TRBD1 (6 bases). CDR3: CASSSGQPYGYTF. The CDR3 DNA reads TGCGCCAGCAGCTCCGGACAGCCCTATGGCTACACCTTC.